These 8 T cell receptor beta chains came from one sample sequenced in a study of CD8 T cells in Susac syndrome. With random hexamers, about 0.5 to 1 ug RNA was reverse transcribed. TCRdb re-derived calls from the immunoSEQ multiplex PCR reads in MiXCR, one entry per CDR3 protein. The sample lists 110,000 to 150,000 distinct CDR3 sequences; 90% to 96% were seen once. The sample consisted of CD4+ T cells from PBMCs. The receptors stem from a human donor with Susac syndrome.

The chain uses TRBV20-1 and TRBJ2-3; 10 bases line up with TRBD2. Germline V CDR1 and CDR2: DFQATT, SNEGSKA (reference sequence). V gave up 3 bases and J gave up 0 bases; unmatched junction bases: 9. The CDR3 consists of 17 residues. For the CDR3, the DNA is TGCAGTGCTAGCCAAGCGGGGGGGACGACTAGCACAGATACGCAGTATTTT. It is translated as CSASQAGGTTSTDTQYF.

V gene TRBV18 combines with J gene TRBJ2-3; TRBD1 might be the D (6 bases). Germline loops: CDR1 KGHSH, CDR2 LQKENI. The CDR3 is 17 residues long. Trimming stripped 1 base from V and 0 bases from J, with 14 bases between. The CDR3 is CASSPLRGGTSTDTQYF. CDR3 sequence (DNA): TGTGCCAGCTCACCACTCCGAGGGGGTACTAGCACAGATACGCAGTATTTT. Together with reference TRBV18 and TRBJ2-3, the CDR3 gives the full variable domain: NAGVMQNPRHLVRRRGQEARLRCSPMKGHSHVYWYRQLPEEGLKFMVYLQKENIIDESGMPKERFSAEFPKEGPSILRIQQVVRGDSAAYFCASSPLRGGTSTDTQYFGPGTRLTVL.

The rearrangement joins TRBV9 to TRBJ2-1, with unresolved D. This CDR3 region has 16 residues. CDR1 and CDR2 (germline): SGDLS, YYNGEE. V was cut by 0 bases and J by 9 bases, with 19 bases left in between. The CDR3 loop reads CASSVGFRTEWGEQFF. The CDR3 nucleotides read TGTGCCAGCAGCGTAGGGTTTAGGACGGAGTGGGGTGAGCAGTTCTTC.

The chain uses TRBV20-1 and TRBJ2-6, with 8 bases fitting TRBD1. The CDR3 runs 17 residues. CDR1 is DFQATT and CDR2 is SNEGSKA in the germline V gene (reference sequence). The junction had 12 bases not matched to a gene; V was cut back by 6 bases and J by 2 bases. The CDR3, as DNA: TGCAGTGCACGGAAACAGGGGGAAGAGACTGGGGCCAACGTCCTGACTTTC. This codes for CSARKQGEETGANVLTF.

The chain employs TRBV2 and TRBJ2-1; tentative D call: TRBD2 (5 bases). Trimming left V 7 bases short and J 2 bases short, with 9 bases between. The germline gives CDR1 SNHLY, CDR2 FYNNEI. This CDR3 spans 13 amino acids. CDR3 bases: TGTGCCAGCATGGCTAGCCCCTACAATGAGCAGTTCTTC. This codes for CASMASPYNEQFF. The variable domain in full, completed from reference TRBV2 and TRBJ2-1, reads EPEVTQTPSHQVTQMGQEVILRCVPISNHLYFYWYRQILGQKVEFLVSFYNNEISEKSEIFDDQFSVERPDGSNFTLKIRSTKLEDSAMYFCASMASPYNEQFFGPGTRLTVL.

The chain is built from TRBV6-2 or TRBV6-3 and TRBJ2-3, with a possible D match to TRBD1 (6 bases). The CDR3 runs to 14 residues. V was clipped by 6 bases and J by 9 bases, with 19 bases between them. Germline V CDR1 and CDR2: MNHEY, SVGEGT. CDR3 DNA: TGTGCCAGCAGCAGGGACACCGCACATGGGACGCAGTATTTT. It specifies CASSRDTAHGTQYF.

V is TRBV28 and J is TRBJ2-7; no firm D call. CDR1 and CDR2 (germline): MDHEN, SYDVKM. The CDR3 spans 14 residues. V was cut by 7 bases and J by 2 bases, with 15 bases left in between. CDR3 residues: CASKATASPYEQYF. The CDR3 bases are TGTGCCAGCAAAGCGACCGCTTCCCCCTACGAGCAGTACTTC.

V gene TRBV20-1 combines with J gene TRBJ1-1; D not resolved. The CDR3 is made up of 14 amino acids. From germline, CDR1 is DFQATT and CDR2 SNEGSKA (reference sequence). Deletions cut 2 bases from V and 0 bases from J, with 10 bases between. The CDR3: CSARSRTVNTEAFF. The CDR3 nucleotides read TGCAGTGCTAGATCAAGGACGGTGAACACTGAAGCTTTCTTT.